This T cell receptor beta chain was sequenced in a study of identical twins. TCRdb reprocessed the 5' RACE reads with MiXCR, giving one entry per CDR3 protein. The repertoire consists of 400,000 to 550,000 distinct CDR3 sequences, with 24% occurring once and the leading ten covering 2.9%. Germline CDR1 and CDR2: SGHRS and YFSETQ. J lost 3 bases, V lost 4 bases, and 3 bases had no gene match. The CDR3 runs to 14 residues. The study's findings and limits: Donors were not followed over many years; analysis was cross-sectional.

Comment on this clonotype: The target antigen is unknown.

These same records also appear under a second study, on T cells expressing NK-cell markers. From that paper: More than 5 donors carried dominant NKG2C+ clonotypes that made up roughly 1.0-7.5% of their CD8+ T cells.

This chain joins TRBV5-1 and TRBJ2-1, with 8 bases identical to TRBD2. The source of this sequence is a woman under 30 in good health. Sequencing was done on a sample of CD4+ T cells sorted from blood. CDR3 nucleotide sequence: TGCGCCAGCAGCACAACTAGCGGCTACAATGAGCAGTTCTTC. Translation: CASSTTSGYNEQFF.